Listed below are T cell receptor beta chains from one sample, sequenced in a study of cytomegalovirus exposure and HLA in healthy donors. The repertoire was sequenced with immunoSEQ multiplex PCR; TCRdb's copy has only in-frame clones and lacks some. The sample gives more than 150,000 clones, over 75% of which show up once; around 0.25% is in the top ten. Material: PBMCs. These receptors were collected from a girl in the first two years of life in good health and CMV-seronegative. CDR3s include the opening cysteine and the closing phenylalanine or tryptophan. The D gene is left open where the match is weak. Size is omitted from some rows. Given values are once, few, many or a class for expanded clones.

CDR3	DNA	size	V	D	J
CAWSVRRLAGTGELFF	TGTGCCTGGAGTGTACGAAGATTAGCGGGAACCGGGGAGCTGTTTTTT	.	TRBV30	TRBD2	TRBJ2-2
CASSKKRRARSPNTGELFF	TGTGCCAGCAGCAAAAAAAGGCGGGCTCGATCCCCAAACACCGGGGAGCTGTTTTTT	once	TRBV21-1	.	TRBJ2-2
CASRWTGADTQYF	TGTGCCAGCAGGTGGACAGGGGCAGATACGCAGTATTTT	.	TRBV5-6	TRBD1	TRBJ2-3
CASSLVQGATNEKLFF	TGTGCCAGCAGTTTAGTACAGGGAGCAACTAATGAAAAACTGTTTTTT	.	TRBV27	.	TRBJ1-4
CASSFGDRGHNEQFF	TGTGCCAGCAGTTTCGGGGACAGGGGACACAATGAGCAGTTCTTC	few	TRBV27	TRBD1	TRBJ2-1
CASSLDREDEKLFF	TGTGCCAGCTCCCTTGACAGGGAAGATGAAAAACTGTTTTTT	.	TRBV18	TRBD1	TRBJ1-4
CASSHSQSYQETQYF	TGCGCCAGCAGCCACTCACAGTCCTACCAAGAGACCCAGTACTTC	.	TRBV4-3	.	TRBJ2-5
CASSQTTGAFSSGANVLTF	TGTGCCAGCAGCCAGACGACAGGGGCCTTCTCCTCTGGGGCCAACGTCCTGACTTTC	.	TRBV4-2	TRBD1	TRBJ2-6
CASSSEGTTTEAFF	TGTGCCAGCAGTTCTGAGGGAACGACCACTGAAGCTTTCTTT	.	TRBV27	.	TRBJ1-1
CALATSLDTQYF	TGTGCCTTGGCCACATCGTTGGATACGCAGTATTTT	.	TRBV30	.	TRBJ2-3
CASSSGRYYNEQFF	TGTGCCAGCAGCTCCGGGAGATACTACAATGAGCAGTTCTTC	.	TRBV5-6	.	TRBJ2-1
CASSQASRVGELFF	TGCGCCAGCAGCCAAGCGAGTCGGGTCGGGGAGCTGTTTTTT	.	TRBV4-3	.	TRBJ2-2
CASTPSQGEAFF	TGTGCCAGCACCCCGTCTCAGGGGGAAGCTTTCTTT	.	TRBV7-9	.	TRBJ1-1
CATLIPDRGLSGYTF	TGTGCTACACTAATACCGGACAGGGGATTAAGTGGCTACACCTTC	.	TRBV30	TRBD1	TRBJ1-2